This entry is about one T cell receptor beta chain. Sequenced by immunoSEQ multiplex PCR; TCRdb stores in-frame clones only, minus some. The sample includes 95,000 to 130,000 clones, nearly 95% seen only once; the top ten take roughly 2.7%. The data belong to a study of control samples from healthy donors and cancer patients. In germline, CDR1 is MNHEY, CDR2 SVGAGI. The CDR3 consists of 13 residues. Deletions cut 8 bases from V and 11 bases from J, with 21 bases between. This receptor was identified in a man younger than 40 in good health. The chain recombines TRBV6-5 with TRBJ1-1; TRBD1 might be the D (5 bases). Sequenced: blood. CDR3 residues: CASRWGEEGWAFF. DNA for the CDR3: TGTGCCAGCCGGTGGGGGGAGGAGGGTTGGGCTTTCTTT.